Below are 15 T cell receptor beta chains sequenced from a single sample in a study of blood T cell repertoires in COVID-19. Repertoires were generated with immunoSEQ multiplex PCR, while TCRdb's copy carries only in-frame clones and drops some. The sample has about 110,000 clones; about 86% are singletons. Sequenced material: peripheral blood. These receptors came from a man of 80 years or more with acute or convalescent COVID-19.

The chain employs TRBV28 and TRBJ1-2; 8 positions match TRBD1. The CDR3 has 14 amino acids. Germline V CDR1 and CDR2: MDHEN, SYDVKM. Trimming at V came to 6 bases and at J to 8 bases, leaving 11 bases not matched to a gene. The chain's CDR3 is CASRRSLQGGGYTF. DNA of the CDR3: TGTGCCAGCAGAAGATCCTTACAGGGGGGAGGCTACACCTTC.

The V call is TRBV19, the J call TRBJ2-2, with 8 bases identical to TRBD2. Germline CDR1 LNHDA, CDR2 SQIVND (reference sequence). Trimming at V came to 9 bases and at J to 1 base, leaving 7 bases not matched to a gene. The CDR3 is made up of 15 amino acids. Here the CDR3 DNA reads TGTGCCAGCAGAACGCTAGCGGGGAACACCGGGGAGCTGTTTTTT. Translated: CASRTLAGNTGELFF.

The rearrangement links TRBV5-1 to TRBJ2-1; TRBD2 agrees at 7 bases. Losses at the gene ends were 0 bases for V and 0 bases for J; bases not matched to a gene: 3. This CDR3 is 16 amino acids long. The V gene's germline CDR1 is SGHRS and CDR2 YFSETQ. The CDR3 nucleotides read TGCGCCAGCAGCTTGGACGGCGGGGGCTCCTACAATGAGCAGTTCTTC. It codes for CASSLDGGGSYNEQFF.

V is TRBV28 and J is TRBJ1-1; D gene uncertain. This CDR3 is 13 amino acids long. Trimming took off 6 bases at V and 3 bases at J, with 11 bases between the two ends. CDR1 MDHEN and CDR2 SYDVKM come from the germline V gene. The CDR3 protein is CASRYEADTEAFF. Written as DNA, the CDR3 is TGTGCCAGCAGATACGAGGCGGACACTGAAGCTTTCTTT.

In this sample, this clone turned up once. The rearrangement links TRBV6-6 to TRBJ1-5; D is possibly TRBD1 (6 bases). V was cut by 2 bases and J by 6 bases, with 14 bases left in between. Germline CDR1 MNHNY, CDR2 SVGAGI (reference sequence). The CDR3 runs 15 residues. The CDR3 loop reads CASSYGGTEGQPQHF. The CDR3 DNA follows: TGTGCCAGCAGTTACGGGGGCACAGAAGGTCAGCCCCAGCATTTT.

The table lists this clone with a few counts. V usage is TRBV7-3 and J usage is TRBJ1-6; D is uncertain. The CDR3 covers 14 residues. Germline CDR1 reads SGHTA; CDR2 reads FQGTGA. The germline V and J ends were trimmed by 0 bases and 6 bases, with 6 bases remaining between them. CDR3 sequence (DNA): TGTGCCAGCAGCTTAACTACAGTTAATTCACCCCTCCACTTT. Its translation is CASSLTTVNSPLHF.

V usage is TRBV11-2 and J usage is TRBJ2-5; TRBD1 is a possible D gene (8 bases). V was shortened by 5 bases and J by 4 bases, with 14 bases between the two germline ends. In germline, CDR1 is SGHAT, CDR2 FQNNGV. The CDR3 is made up of 14 amino acids. The CDR3 sequence: CASSPYRGGETQYF. Written as DNA, the CDR3 is TGTGCCAGCAGCCCTTACAGGGGGGGAGAGACCCAGTACTTC.

The chain recombines TRBV7-2 with TRBJ1-5; D perhaps matches TRBD1 (5 bases). The CDR3 contains 16 residues. Germline CDR1 reads SGHTA; CDR2 reads FQGNSA. With 3 bases removed from V and 3 bases from J, the gap between germline ends came to 15 bases. The CDR3 sequence: CASSLAGTDYNQPQHF. The CDR3 DNA is TGTGCCAGCAGCTTGGCCGGGACGGACTACAATCAGCCCCAGCATTTT.

This chain links TRBV15 with TRBJ1-2; no clear D. The germline CDR1 and CDR2 sequences are LNHNV and YYDKDF (reference sequence). The CDR3 spans 15 residues. V lost 0 bases, J lost 1 base, and 9 bases lay in between. Written as DNA, the CDR3 is TGTGCCACCAGCAGAGAGTTGAGAGATAACTATGGCTACACCTTC. It is translated as CATSRELRDNYGYTF.

V gene TRBV6-2 or TRBV6-3 combines with J gene TRBJ2-3, with 9 bases fitting TRBD1. Germline-derived CDR1 and CDR2 are MNHEY and SVGEGT. There are 21 residues in the CDR3. J was trimmed by 0 bases and V by 0 bases; bases with no gene match: 16. The CDR3 loop is CASSYSGTGYLLGRSTDTQYF. Here the CDR3 DNA reads TGTGCCAGCAGTTACTCCGGGACAGGGTATCTACTTGGACGGAGCACAGATACGCAGTATTTT.

This clone was observed once. The chain carries TRBV2 and TRBJ2-7, with unresolved D. The CDR3 length is 13 residues. Germline V CDR1 and CDR2: SNHLY, FYNNEI. V lost 3 bases, J lost 1 base, and 7 bases lay in between. The CDR3 DNA sequence: TGTGCCAGCAGTGAGTACTCATCCTACGAGCAGTACTTC. It specifies CASSEYSSYEQYF.

This chain connects TRBV5-4 to TRBJ2-3; 10 nucleotides align to TRBD2. Germline V CDR1 and CDR2: SGHNT, YYREEE (reference sequence). J lost 5 bases, V lost 5 bases, and 8 bases had no gene match. The CDR3 is 15 residues long. The DNA of the CDR3 is TGTGCCAGCAGGACGCTAGCGGGAGCTGGAGATACGCAGTATTTT. It codes for CASRTLAGAGDTQYF.

This clone occurred a few times. The chain is built from TRBV28 and TRBJ1-5; D not resolved. This CDR3 is 14 amino acids long. With 5 bases removed from V and 0 bases from J, the gap between germline ends came to 8 bases. Germline CDR1 MDHEN, CDR2 SYDVKM. DNA for the CDR3: TGTGCCAGCAGTGAACGGTATAGCAATCAGCCCCAGCATTTT. It encodes CASSERYSNQPQHF.

The chain couples TRBV3-1 (or the pseudogene TRBV3-2) to TRBJ1-1, with D unresolved. The CDR3 covers 13 residues. Per the germline V gene, CDR1 is LGHDT and CDR2 is YNNKEL (reference sequence). Trimming shortened V by 2 bases and J by 1 base, and 5 bases separated the two germline ends. In DNA form, the CDR3 reads TGTGCCAGCAGCCAATGGAGGAACACTGAAGCTTTCTTT. Its translation is CASSQWRNTEAFF.

The V gene is TRBV10-1, the J gene TRBJ2-2, with 7 bases fitting TRBD1. CDR1 and CDR2 (germline): WNHNN, SYGVQD (reference sequence). The J segment lost 9 bases and the V segment lost 6 bases, leaving 10 bases of the junction unmatched. The CDR3 is made up of 14 amino acids. The chain's CDR3 is CASRASSTGRELFF. The CDR3 DNA follows: TGCGCCAGCAGAGCTTCTTCGACAGGGAGGGAGCTGTTTTTT.